This section outlines one T cell receptor (beta chain) sequence together with its context. Its target is not known. Sequencing was performed with immunoSEQ multiplex PCR; in TCRdb, only in-frame clones are kept and a portion is missing. The table includes tens of thousands of clones, roughly nine tenths detected once. These data come from a study of a mutant IDH1 vaccine in newly diagnosed glioma. Turning to the study itself: Vaccination of patients was performed eight times, in weeks 1, 3, 5, 7, 11, 15, 19 and 23. Vaccination started 4-6 weeks after radiotherapy alone, or with temozolomide cycles.

General study points: 80% to 95% of patients showed vaccine-induced immune responses across multiple MHC alleles.

The trim removed 4 bases at V and 8 bases at J, leaving 6 bases unmatched. CDR3 length: 16 residues. CDR1 and CDR2 (germline): SGHDN, FVKESK. As for time point: week 5, during vaccination. Doses consisted of 300 ug of mutant IDH1 20-mer peptide each, paired with topical imiquimod. J is TRBJ2-1 and V is TRBV14; TRBD2 aligns across 15 bases. The source was PBMCs, collected from a glioma patient whose treatment included an IDH1 peptide vaccine. The sequence was obtained from a woman aged 45-65 years with glioma. Here the CDR3 DNA reads TGTGCCAGCAGCCCTCCGGGACTAGCGGGAGGCTATGAGCAGTTCTTC. Amino acids: CASSPPGLAGGYEQFF.